A single T cell receptor beta chain is shown here with its context. As yet, its antigen is unknown. The V gene's germline CDR1 is SGHDN and CDR2 FVKESK. Trimming pared 0 bases from V and 3 bases from J, leaving 6 bases between. CDR3 size: 13 residues. The data are from a study of regulatory T cells in long-lasting Graves disease. Study-wide findings and caveats: Repertoires from persistent disease leaned toward TRBV28, TRBJ1-2 and TRBJ2-5.

Indicated time point: persistent/refractory GD, antithyroid drugs over 5 years with positive TRAb. Isolated PBMC RNA provided the starting material for the TCR library. Arm-PCR of CDR3 regions and iRepertoire HTBI primers were used to build TCR beta libraries. MiXCR, applied by TCRdb to the multiplex PCR reads, yields one record per CDR3 protein. This table holds under 500,000 distinct CDR3 sequences, about 20% found once. This TCR derives from a female donor with Graves disease. The chain links TRBV14 to TRBJ2-7; unclear D gene. The sequenced sample was peripheral blood mononuclear cells (PBMCs), obtained when the disease was refractory, from a patient treated with antithyroid drugs. The CDR3 nucleotides read TGTGCCAGCAGCCAAGATGGGGTCTACGAGCAGTACTTC. It yields the protein CASSQDGVYEQYF.